Included here is one T cell receptor beta chain sequence, with context. The sample comes from a study of blood T cell repertoires in COVID-19. Assay used: immunoSEQ multiplex PCR; TCRdb lists only in-frame clones, some missing. The sample lists hundreds of thousands of clones, approximately 91% occurring once. V lost 6 bases and J 6 bases, leaving 8 bases between the germline ends. Germline V lookup: CDR1 DFQATT, CDR2 SNEGSKA (reference sequence). The CDR3 runs to 10 residues. The chain couples TRBV20-1 to TRBJ1-2, with TRBD1 as a possible D gene (5 bases). Sequencing was done on a sample of PBMCs or T cells enriched from blood (not recorded which). The sequence derives from a woman in her twenties or thirties who had recovered from COVID-19. The CDR3 reads CSAWGDGYTF. For the CDR3, the DNA is TGCAGTGCCTGGGGGGATGGCTACACCTTC.